This T cell receptor (beta chain) was profiled in a study of T and B cells in COVID-19 patients. For the study at large: Median age was about 30 years in the recovered cohort and approximately 68 years in the active-infection cohort. Study results and limitations: Early severe-case samples and blood from mildly ill patients during symptoms were in short supply.

Germline assignment: CDR1 MNHEY and CDR2 SVGEGT. The CDR3 runs to 16 residues. The V and J ends lost 2 bases and 0 bases respectively, with 11 bases between them. Worth noting for this clonotype: The antigen remains unidentified.

Each TRB amplification used roughly 220-550 ng of genomic DNA from blood. TRB rearrangements were amplified by multiplex PCR with BIOMED2 TRB-A/B primers. Each CDR3 protein gets one entry after TCRdb re-called the multiplex PCR reads with MiXCR. Here the sample spans 20,000 to 25,000 distinct CDR3 sequences, about 32% being singletons. This TCR was sampled from a human donor who had recovered from COVID-19. Sequenced sample: blood. The J gene is TRBJ1-3, the V gene TRBV6-2 or TRBV6-3, with D uncertain. Here the CDR3 reads CASSYRMPSSGNTIYF. The DNA of the CDR3 is TGTGCCAGCAGTTACCGCATGCCCTCCTCTGGAAACACCATATATTTT.